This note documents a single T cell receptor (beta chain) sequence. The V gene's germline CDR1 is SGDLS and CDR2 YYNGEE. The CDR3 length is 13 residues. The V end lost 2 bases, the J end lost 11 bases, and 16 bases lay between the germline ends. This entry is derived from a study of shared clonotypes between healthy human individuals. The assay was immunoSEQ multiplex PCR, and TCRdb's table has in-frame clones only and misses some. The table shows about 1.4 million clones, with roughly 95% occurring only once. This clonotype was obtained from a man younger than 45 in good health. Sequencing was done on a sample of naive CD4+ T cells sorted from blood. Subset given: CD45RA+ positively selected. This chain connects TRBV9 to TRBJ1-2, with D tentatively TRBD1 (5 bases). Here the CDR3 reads CASSVSPGDGYTF. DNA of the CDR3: TGTGCCAGCAGCGTCTCCCCGGGGGACGGGTACACCTTC.